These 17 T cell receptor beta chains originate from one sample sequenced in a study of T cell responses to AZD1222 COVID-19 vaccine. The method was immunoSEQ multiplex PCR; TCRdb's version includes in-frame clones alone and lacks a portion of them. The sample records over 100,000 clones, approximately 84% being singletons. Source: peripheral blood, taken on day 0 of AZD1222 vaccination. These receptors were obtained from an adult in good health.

CDR3 bases: TGTGCCAGCAGCCAAGGGAATAACTATGGCTACACCTTC. Protein product: CASSQGNNYGYTF. V is TRBV3-1 (or the pseudogene TRBV3-2) and J is TRBJ1-2; D unclear. Germline V gene lookup returns CDR1 LGHDT and CDR2 YNNKEL (reference sequence). With 1 base removed from V and 1 base from J, the gap between germline ends came to 4 bases. The CDR3 covers 13 residues.

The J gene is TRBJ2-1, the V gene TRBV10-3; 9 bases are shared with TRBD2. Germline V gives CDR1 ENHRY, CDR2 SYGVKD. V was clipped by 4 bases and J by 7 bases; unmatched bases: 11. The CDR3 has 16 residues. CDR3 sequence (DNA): TGTGCCATCAGTGTGGTTTGGCGGGAGGGCCAAAATGAGCAGTTCTTC. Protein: CAISVVWREGQNEQFF.

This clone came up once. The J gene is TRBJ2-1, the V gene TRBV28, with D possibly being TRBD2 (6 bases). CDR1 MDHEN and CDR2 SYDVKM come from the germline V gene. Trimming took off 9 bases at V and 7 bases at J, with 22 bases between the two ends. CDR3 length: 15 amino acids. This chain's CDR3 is CASKEGTRTSNEQFF. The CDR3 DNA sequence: TGTGCCAGTAAGGAGGGAACAAGAACTTCAAATGAGCAGTTCTTC.

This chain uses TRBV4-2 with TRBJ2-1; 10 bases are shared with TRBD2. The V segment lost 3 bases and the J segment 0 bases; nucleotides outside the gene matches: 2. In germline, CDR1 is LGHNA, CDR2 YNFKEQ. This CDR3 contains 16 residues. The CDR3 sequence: CASSQASGSSYNEQFF. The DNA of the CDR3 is TGTGCCAGCAGCCAGGCTAGCGGGAGCTCCTACAATGAGCAGTTCTTC.

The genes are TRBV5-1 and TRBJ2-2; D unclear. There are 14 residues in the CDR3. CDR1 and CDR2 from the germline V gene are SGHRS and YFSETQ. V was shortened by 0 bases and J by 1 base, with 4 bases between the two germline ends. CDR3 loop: CASSLDKNTGELFF. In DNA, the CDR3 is TGCGCCAGCAGCTTGGACAAGAACACCGGGGAGCTGTTTTTT.

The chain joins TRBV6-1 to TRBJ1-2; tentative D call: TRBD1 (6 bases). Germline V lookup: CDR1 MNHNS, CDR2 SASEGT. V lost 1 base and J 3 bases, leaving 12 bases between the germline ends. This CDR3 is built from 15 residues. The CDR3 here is CASSEGYRVDYGYTF. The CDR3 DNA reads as TGTGCCAGCAGTGAAGGGTACAGGGTGGACTATGGCTACACCTTC.

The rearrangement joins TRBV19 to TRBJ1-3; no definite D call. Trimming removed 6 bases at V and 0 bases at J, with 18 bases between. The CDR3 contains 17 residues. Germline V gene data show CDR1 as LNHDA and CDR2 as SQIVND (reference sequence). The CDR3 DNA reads TGTGCCAGTAGCCCCCCCGGCGTATCTTACTCTGGAAACACCATATATTTT. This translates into CASSPPGVSYSGNTIYF.

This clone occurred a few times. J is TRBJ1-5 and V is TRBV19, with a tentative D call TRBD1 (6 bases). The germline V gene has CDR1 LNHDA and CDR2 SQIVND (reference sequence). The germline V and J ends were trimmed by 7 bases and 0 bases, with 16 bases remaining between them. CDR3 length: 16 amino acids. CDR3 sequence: CASKWAGASSNQPQHF. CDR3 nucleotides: TGTGCCAGTAAGTGGGCAGGGGCAAGTAGCAATCAGCCCCAGCATTTT.

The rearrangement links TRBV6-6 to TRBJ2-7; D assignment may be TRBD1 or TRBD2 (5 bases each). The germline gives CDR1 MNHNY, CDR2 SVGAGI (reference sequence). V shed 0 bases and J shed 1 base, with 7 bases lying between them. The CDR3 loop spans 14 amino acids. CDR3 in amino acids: CASSYSRGSYEQYF. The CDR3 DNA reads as TGTGCCAGCAGTTACTCGAGGGGATCCTACGAGCAGTACTTC.

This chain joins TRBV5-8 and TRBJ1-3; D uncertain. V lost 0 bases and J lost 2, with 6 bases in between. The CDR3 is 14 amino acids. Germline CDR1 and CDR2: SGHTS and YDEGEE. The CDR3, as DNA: TGTGCCAGCAGCTTGGGGAGCACTGGAAACACCATATATTTT. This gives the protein CASSLGSTGNTIYF.

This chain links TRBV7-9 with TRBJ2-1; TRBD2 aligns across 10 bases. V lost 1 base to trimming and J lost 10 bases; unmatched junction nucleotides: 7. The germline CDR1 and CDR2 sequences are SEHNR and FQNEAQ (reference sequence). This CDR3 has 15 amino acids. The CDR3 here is CASSLGLAGSGEQFF. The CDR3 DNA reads TGTGCCAGCAGCTTAGGACTAGCGGGTTCAGGGGAGCAGTTCTTC. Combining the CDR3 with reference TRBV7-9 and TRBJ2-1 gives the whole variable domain DTGVSQNPRHKITKRGQNVTFRCDPISEHNRLYWYRQTLGQGPEFLTYFQNEAQLEKSRLLSDRFSAERPKGSFSTLEIQRTEQGDSAMYLCASSLGLAGSGEQFFGPGTRLTVL.

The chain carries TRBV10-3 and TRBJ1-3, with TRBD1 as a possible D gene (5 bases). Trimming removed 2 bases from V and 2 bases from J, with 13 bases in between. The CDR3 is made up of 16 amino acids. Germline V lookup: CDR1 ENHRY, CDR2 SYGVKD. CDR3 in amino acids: CAISERGEGPGNTIYF. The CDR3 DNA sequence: TGTGCCATCAGTGAGCGAGGGGAAGGTCCTGGAAACACCATATATTTT.

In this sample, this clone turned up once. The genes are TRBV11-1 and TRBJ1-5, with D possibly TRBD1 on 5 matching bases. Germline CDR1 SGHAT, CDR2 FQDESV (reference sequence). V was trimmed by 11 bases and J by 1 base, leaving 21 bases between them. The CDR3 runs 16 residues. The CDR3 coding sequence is TGTGCCCACGATTTTACAGGAGATTCGAGCAATCAGCCCCAGCATTTT. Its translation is CAHDFTGDSSNQPQHF.

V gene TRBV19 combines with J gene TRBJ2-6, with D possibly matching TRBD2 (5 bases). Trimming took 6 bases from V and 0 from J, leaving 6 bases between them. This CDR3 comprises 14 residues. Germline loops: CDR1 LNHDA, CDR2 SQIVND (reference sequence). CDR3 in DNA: TGTGCCAGTAGGGGGAGCTCTGGGGCCAACGTCCTGACTTTC. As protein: CASRGSSGANVLTF.

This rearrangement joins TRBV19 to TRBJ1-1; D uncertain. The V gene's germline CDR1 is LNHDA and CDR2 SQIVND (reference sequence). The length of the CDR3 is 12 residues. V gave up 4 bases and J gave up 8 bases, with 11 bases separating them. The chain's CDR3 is CASSTDFWEAFF. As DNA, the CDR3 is TGTGCCAGTAGTACAGACTTTTGGGAAGCTTTCTTT.

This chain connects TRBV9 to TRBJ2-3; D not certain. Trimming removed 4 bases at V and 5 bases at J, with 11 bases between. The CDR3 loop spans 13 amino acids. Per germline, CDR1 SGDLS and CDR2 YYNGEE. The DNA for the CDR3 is TGTGCCAGCAGCCCCCGAGGCGGAGATACGCAGTATTTT. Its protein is CASSPRGGDTQYF.

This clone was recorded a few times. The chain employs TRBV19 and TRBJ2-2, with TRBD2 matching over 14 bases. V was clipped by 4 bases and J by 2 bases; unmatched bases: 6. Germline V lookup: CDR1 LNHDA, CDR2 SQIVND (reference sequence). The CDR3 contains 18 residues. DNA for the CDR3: TGTGCCAGTAGTAGCAGACTAGCGGGAGGGGGTAACACCGGGGAGCTGTTTTTT. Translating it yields CASSSRLAGGGNTGELFF.